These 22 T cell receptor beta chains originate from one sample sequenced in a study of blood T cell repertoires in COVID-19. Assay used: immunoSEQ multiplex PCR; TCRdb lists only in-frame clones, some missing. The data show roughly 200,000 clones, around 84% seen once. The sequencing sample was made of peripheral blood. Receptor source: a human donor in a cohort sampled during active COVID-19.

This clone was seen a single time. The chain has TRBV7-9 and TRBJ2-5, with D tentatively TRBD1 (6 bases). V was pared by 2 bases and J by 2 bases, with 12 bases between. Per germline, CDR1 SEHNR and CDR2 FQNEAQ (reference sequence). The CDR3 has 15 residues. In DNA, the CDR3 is TGTGCCAGCAGCTTAACAGGGATCGCGCAAGAGACCCAGTACTTC. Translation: CASSLTGIAQETQYF.

For the CDR3, the DNA is TGTGCCAGCAGCAGTGGACAGGGGCACTATGGCTACACCTTC. As protein: CASSSGQGHYGYTF. The chain is built from TRBV13 and TRBJ1-2, with TRBD1 identical over 9 bases. Unmatched junction bases numbered 4, after V lost 5 bases and J lost 3 bases. The CDR3 sequence is 14 residues long. CDR1 is PRHDT, CDR2 FYEKMQ, per germline (reference sequence).

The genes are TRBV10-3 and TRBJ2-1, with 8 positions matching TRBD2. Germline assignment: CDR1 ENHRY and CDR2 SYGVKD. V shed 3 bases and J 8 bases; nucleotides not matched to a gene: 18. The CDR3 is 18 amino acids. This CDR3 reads CAISDRLSGGVGKDEQFF. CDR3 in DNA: TGTGCCATCAGTGATCGATTAAGCGGGGGTGTCGGGAAGGATGAGCAGTTCTTC.

CDR3 DNA sequence: TGTGCCTGGGGACCGGGACAGGGGCTCGGATCGTATAAGAACACCGGGGAGCTGTTTTTT. Translating it yields CAWGPGQGLGSYKNTGELFF. The chain links TRBV30 to TRBJ2-2; TRBD1 aligns across 10 bases. Trimming at V came to 5 bases and at J to 1 base, leaving 19 bases not matched to a gene. The CDR3 length is 20 residues. Germline V CDR1 and CDR2: GTSNPN, SVGIG (reference sequence). Drawing the rest from reference TRBV30 and TRBJ2-2, the complete variable domain is SQTIHQWPATLVQPVGSPLSLECTVEGTSNPNLYWYRQAAGRGLQLLFYSVGIGQISSEVPQNLSASRPQDRQFILSSKKLLLSDSGFYLCAWGPGQGLGSYKNTGELFFGEGSRLTVL.

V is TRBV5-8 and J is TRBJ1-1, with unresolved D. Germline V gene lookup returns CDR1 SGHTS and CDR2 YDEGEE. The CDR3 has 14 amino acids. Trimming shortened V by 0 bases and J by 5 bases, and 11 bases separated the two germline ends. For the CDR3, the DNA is TGTGCCAGCAGCTTGGTCCGGCTCGGGACTGAAGCTTTCTTT. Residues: CASSLVRLGTEAFF.

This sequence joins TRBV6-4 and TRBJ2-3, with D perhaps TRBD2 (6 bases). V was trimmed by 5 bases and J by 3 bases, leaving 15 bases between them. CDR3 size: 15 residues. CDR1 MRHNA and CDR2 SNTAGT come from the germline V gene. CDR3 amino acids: CASSRGLRGTDTQYF. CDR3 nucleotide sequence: TGTGCCAGCAGTCGGGGTCTCCGGGGGACAGATACGCAGTATTTT.

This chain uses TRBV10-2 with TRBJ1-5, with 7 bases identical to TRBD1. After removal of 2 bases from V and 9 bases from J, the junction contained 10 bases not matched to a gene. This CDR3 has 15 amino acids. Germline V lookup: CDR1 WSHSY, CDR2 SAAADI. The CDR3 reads CASSEPTGAERPQHF. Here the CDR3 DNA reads TGCGCCAGCAGTGAGCCTACAGGGGCGGAACGGCCCCAGCATTTT.

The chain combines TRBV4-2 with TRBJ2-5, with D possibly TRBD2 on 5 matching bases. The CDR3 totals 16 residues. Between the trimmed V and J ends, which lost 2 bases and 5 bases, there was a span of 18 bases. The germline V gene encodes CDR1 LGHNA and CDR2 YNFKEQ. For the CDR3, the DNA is TGTGCCAGCAGCCAAAACGCGGGTACCAATAGGGAGACCCAGTACTTC. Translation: CASSQNAGTNRETQYF.

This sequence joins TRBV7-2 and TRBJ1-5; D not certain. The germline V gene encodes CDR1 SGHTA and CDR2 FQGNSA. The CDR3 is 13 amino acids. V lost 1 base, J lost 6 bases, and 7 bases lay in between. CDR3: CASSLGRVQPQHF. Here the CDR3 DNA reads TGTGCCAGCAGCTTAGGCCGCGTTCAGCCCCAGCATTTT.

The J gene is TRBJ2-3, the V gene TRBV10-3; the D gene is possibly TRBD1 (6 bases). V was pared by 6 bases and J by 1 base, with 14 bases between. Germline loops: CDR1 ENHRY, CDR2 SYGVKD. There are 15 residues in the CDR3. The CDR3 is CAIRGSGDGTDTQYF. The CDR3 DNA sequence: TGTGCCATCAGAGGGTCAGGGGACGGCACAGATACGCAGTATTTT.

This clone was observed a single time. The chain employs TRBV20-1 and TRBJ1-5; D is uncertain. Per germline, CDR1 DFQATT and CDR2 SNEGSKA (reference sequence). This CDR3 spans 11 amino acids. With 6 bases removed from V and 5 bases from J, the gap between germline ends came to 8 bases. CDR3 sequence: CSASTDQPQHF. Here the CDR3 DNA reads TGCAGTGCGTCGACTGATCAGCCCCAGCATTTT.

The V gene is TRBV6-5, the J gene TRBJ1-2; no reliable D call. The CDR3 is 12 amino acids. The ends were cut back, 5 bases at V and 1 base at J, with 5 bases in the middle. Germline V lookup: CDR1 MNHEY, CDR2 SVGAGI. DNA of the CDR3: TGTGCCAGCAGTCTCAGTAACTATGGCTACACCTTC. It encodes CASSLSNYGYTF.

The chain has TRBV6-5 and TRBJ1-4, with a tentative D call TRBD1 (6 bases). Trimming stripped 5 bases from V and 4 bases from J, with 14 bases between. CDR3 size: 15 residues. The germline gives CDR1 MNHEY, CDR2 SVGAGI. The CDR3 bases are TGTGCCAGCAGTAAGGACAGTACCAATAATGAAAAACTGTTTTTT. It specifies CASSKDSTNNEKLFF.

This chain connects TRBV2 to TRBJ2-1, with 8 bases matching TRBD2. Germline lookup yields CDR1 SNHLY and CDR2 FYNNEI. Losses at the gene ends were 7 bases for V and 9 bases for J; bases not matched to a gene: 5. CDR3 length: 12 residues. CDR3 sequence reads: CASNREGIEQFF. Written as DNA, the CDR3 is TGTGCCAGCAATCGGGAGGGCATTGAGCAGTTCTTC.

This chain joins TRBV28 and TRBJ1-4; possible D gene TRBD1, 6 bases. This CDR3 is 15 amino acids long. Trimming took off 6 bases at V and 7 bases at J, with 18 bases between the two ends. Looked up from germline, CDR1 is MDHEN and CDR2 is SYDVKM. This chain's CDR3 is CASSPGGGRVEKLFF. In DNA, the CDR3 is TGTGCCAGCAGCCCTGGGGGGGGGCGCGTTGAAAAACTGTTTTTT.

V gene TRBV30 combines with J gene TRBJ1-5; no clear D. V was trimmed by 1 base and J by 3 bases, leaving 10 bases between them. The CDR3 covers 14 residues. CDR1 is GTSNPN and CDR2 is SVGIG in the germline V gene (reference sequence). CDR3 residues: CAWSGITDNQPQHF. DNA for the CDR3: TGTGCCTGGAGTGGTATAACAGACAATCAGCCCCAGCATTTT.

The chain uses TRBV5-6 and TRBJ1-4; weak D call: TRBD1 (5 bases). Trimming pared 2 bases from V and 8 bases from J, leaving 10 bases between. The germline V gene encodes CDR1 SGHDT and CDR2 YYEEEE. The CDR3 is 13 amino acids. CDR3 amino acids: CASSFAGHEKLFF. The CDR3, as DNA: TGTGCCAGCAGCTTCGCAGGGCACGAAAAACTGTTTTTT.

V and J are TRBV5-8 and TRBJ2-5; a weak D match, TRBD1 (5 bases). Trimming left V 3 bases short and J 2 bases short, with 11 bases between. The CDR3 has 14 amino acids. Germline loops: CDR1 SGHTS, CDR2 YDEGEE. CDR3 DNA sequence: TGTGCCAGCAGCTGGGGCTGGATTCAAGAGACCCAGTACTTC. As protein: CASSWGWIQETQYF.

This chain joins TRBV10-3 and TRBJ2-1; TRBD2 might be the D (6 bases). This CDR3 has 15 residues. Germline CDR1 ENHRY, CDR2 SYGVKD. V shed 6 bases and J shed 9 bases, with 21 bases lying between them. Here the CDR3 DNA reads TGTGCCATCAGCCCCGGTAGCGGAGAGACGGGTGAGCAGTTCTTC. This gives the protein CAISPGSGETGEQFF.

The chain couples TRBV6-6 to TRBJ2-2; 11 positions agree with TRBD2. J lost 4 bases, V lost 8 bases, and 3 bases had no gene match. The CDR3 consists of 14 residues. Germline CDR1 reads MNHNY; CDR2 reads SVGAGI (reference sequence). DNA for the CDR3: TGTGCCAGCTCGGGACTAGCGGCCACCGGGGAGCTGTTTTTT. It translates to CASSGLAATGELFF.

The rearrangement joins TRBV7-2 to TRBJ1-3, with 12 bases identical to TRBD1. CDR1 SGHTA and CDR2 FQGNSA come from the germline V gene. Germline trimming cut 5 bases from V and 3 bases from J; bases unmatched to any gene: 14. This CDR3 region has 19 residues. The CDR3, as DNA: TGTGCCAGCAGCGCCGTTTTTGTGGGACAGGGGGCATTTGGAAACACCATATATTTT. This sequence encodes CASSAVFVGQGAFGNTIYF.

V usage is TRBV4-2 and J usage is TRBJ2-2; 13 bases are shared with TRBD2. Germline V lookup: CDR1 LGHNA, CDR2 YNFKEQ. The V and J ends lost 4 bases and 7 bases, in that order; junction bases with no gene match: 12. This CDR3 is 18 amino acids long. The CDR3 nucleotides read TGTGCCAGCAGCCCATACGGACTAGCGGGAGTGACTGGCGGGGAGCTGTTTTTT. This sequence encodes CASSPYGLAGVTGGELFF.